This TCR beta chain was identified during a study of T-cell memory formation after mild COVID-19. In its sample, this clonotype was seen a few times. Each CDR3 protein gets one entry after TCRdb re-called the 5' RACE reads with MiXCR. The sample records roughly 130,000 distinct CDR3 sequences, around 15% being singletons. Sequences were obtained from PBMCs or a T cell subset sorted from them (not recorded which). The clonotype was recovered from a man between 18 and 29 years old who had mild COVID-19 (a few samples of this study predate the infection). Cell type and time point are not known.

The CDR3 is CASSPGALRPFEQYF. CDR3 sequence (DNA): TGTGCCAGCAGTCCAGGGGCCCTGCGTCCCTTCGAGCAGTACTTC. The J gene is TRBJ2-7, the V gene TRBV27, with a weak D call TRBD1 (6 bases). Germline V gives CDR1 MNHEY, CDR2 SMNVEV (reference sequence). Trimming left V 5 bases short and J 6 bases short, with 20 bases between. CDR3 length: 15 residues.